The source of this T cell receptor (beta chain) is a study of T cell repertoires in cytomegalovirus infection. Study in general: Indications of both CMV infection and matching HLA type were provided by public TCR beta signatures.

TCRdb analysed the reads with MiXCR anew, one entry per CDR3 protein. Of about 740,000 distinct CDR3 sequences in the sample, less than 40% are singletons; the top ten hold roughly 2.9%. The V gene's germline CDR1 is SGHTA and CDR2 FQGNSA. This CDR3 has 15 amino acids. Trimming took 2 bases from V and 9 from J; bases not matched to a gene: 7. Overall study findings and caveats: Predominance within the ex vivo response was attributable to HLA-C-restricted CMV-specific TCR beta clonotypes. Cumulative frequency of public TCR beta families picked out carriers of CMV plus the relevant HLA.

Comments on this clonotype: The antigen remains undetermined.

J is TRBJ1-5 and V is TRBV7-2, with TRBD1 identical over 10 bases. The receptor comes from a human donor in good health (CMV status not recorded). Some clones in this sample may be carry-over from other donors' samples. Sequencing was carried out using PBMCs. The CDR3 DNA sequence: TGTGCCAGCAGCTTATCCGGGACAGGGGCGTCGCCCCAGCATTTT. Its translation is CASSLSGTGASPQHF.